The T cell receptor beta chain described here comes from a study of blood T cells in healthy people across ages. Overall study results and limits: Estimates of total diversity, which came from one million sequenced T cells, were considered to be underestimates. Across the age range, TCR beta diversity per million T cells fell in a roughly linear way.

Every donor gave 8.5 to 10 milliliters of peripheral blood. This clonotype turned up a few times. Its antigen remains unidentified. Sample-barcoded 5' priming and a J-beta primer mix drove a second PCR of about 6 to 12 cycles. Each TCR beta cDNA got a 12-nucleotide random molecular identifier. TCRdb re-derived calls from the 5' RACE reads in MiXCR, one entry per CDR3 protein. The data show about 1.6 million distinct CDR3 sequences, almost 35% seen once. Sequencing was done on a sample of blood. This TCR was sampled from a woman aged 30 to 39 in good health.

The DNA for the CDR3 is TGTGCCAGCAGCTTGGCTGGCAGGCTGGCTTCGTTCTTC. Its translation is CASSLAGRLASFF. The chain is built from TRBV5-6 and TRBJ2-1; no reliable D call. The CDR3 extends over 13 amino acids. The germline CDR1 and CDR2 sequences are SGHDT and YYEEEE. V was trimmed by 0 bases and J by 15 bases, leaving 16 bases between them.